Listed below are T cell receptor beta chains from one sample, sequenced in a study of shared clonotypes between healthy human individuals. Clones were sequenced by immunoSEQ multiplex PCR, and TCRdb holds only the in-frame ones, with some missing. The table lists around 650,000 clones, approximately 96% of them singletons. The sample was naive CD8+ T cells sorted from blood. The receptors originated from a woman in her 30s in good health. CDR3s include the opening cysteine and the closing phenylalanine or tryptophan. D genes are given only for firm matches. Some rows have no size entry. The others give once, few or many, or a class for an expanded clone.

.,.,TRBV21-1,TRBJ2-7,TGTGCCAGCAGCACAAGGGGGCCGACTAGCGGGATCTCCGAGCAGTACTTC,CASSTRGPTSGISEQYF
.,.,TRBV29-1,TRBJ2-7,TGCAGCGTTCTTTCCGGGCCCTACGAGCAGTACTTC,CSVLSGPYEQYF
TRBD2,.,TRBV11-2,TRBJ2-1,TGTGCCAGCAGCTACGCGGGACTAGCGTATGAGCAGTTCTTC,CASSYAGLAYEQFF
.,.,TRBV23-1,TRBJ1-5,TGCGCCAGCAGTCAATCAGCTCAGCCCCAGCATTTT,CASSQSAQPQHF
.,.,TRBV4-2,TRBJ2-7,TGTGCCAGCAGCCAAGATTGGGACTCTTCCTACGAGCAGTACTTC,CASSQDWDSSYEQYF
TRBD1,.,TRBV6-1,TRBJ2-7,TGTGCCAGCAGTGAGGGACAGGGAACCTACGAGCAGTACTTC,CASSEGQGTYEQYF
TRBD1,.,TRBV7-6,TRBJ1-2,TGTGCCAGCAGCCTGGACAGGGGTGATGGCTACACCTTC,CASSLDRGDGYTF
.,.,TRBV28,TRBJ1-2,TGTGCCAGCAGTACCTCCCGCGAGGCATTGGACTATGGCTACACCTTC,CASSTSREALDYGYTF
.,.,TRBV27,TRBJ1-3,TGTGCCAGCAGGGGGACTGGAAACACCATATATTTT,CASRGTGNTIYF
.,.,TRBV6-1,TRBJ1-3,TGTGCCAGCAGTGAACTCCTCTCTGGAAACACCATATATTTT,CASSELLSGNTIYF
TRBD2,.,TRBV2,TRBJ2-7,TGTGCCAGCAGTGAATATAGCGGGACCTCCTACGAGCAGTACTTC,CASSEYSGTSYEQYF
.,once,TRBV5-1,TRBJ1-1,TGCGCCAGCAGCTTGTCTGAGGGGAACACTGAAGCTTTCTTT,CASSLSEGNTEAFF
TRBD2,.,TRBV7-2,TRBJ2-2,TGTGCCAGCAGCTTAGCTCCGTGGGGGAGGGTCACCGGGGAGCTGTTTTTT,CASSLAPWGRVTGELFF
.,.,TRBV27,TRBJ2-7,TGTGCCAGCAGTTACGGTAGGGCATCCTACGAGCAGTACTTC,CASSYGRASYEQYF
TRBD1,once,TRBV25-1,TRBJ2-3,TGTGCCAGCAGTGAAACGTCCGTGGGGACAGGGACAGATACGCAGTATTTT,CASSETSVGTGTDTQYF
TRBD1,.,TRBV5-4,TRBJ2-6,TGTGCCAGCAGCTTAGGACAGGGACTCTCTGGGGCCAACGTCCTGACTTTC,CASSLGQGLSGANVLTF
TRBD1,.,TRBV5-4,TRBJ2-7,TGTGCCAGCAGCGTGGCAGGGGGTAACTACGAGCAGTACTTC,CASSVAGGNYEQYF
.,once,TRBV7-8,TRBJ1-1,TGTGCCAGCAGCTTAAGGGCCCGGGGGCTCACTGAAGCTTTCTTT,CASSLRARGLTEAFF
TRBD2,.,TRBV14,TRBJ2-7,TGTGCCAGCAGCCAAGATCTATTAGCGGGAGTCTTCGAGCAGTACTTC,CASSQDLLAGVFEQYF
.,.,TRBV27,TRBJ2-7,TGTGCCAGCAGGTTATTGGGCGGCTCCTACGAGCAGTACTTC,CASRLLGGSYEQYF
.,once,TRBV6-5,TRBJ2-7,TGTGCCAGCAGTTACTCCGAAGGATTCTCCTACGAGCAGTACTTC,CASSYSEGFSYEQYF
TRBD1,.,TRBV29-1,TRBJ1-2,TGCAGCGTTGGGACAGGGGGCAACAACTATGGCTACACCTTC,CSVGTGGNNYGYTF
.,.,TRBV28,TRBJ2-4,TGTGCCAGCAGTTTACAGGGCGGGGAAAACATTCAGTACTTC,CASSLQGGENIQYF
.,.,TRBV14,TRBJ1-2,TGTGCCAGCAGCCGAGAACCGGGGAGCTATGGCTACACCTTC,CASSREPGSYGYTF
.,.,TRBV7-9,TRBJ2-6,TGTGCCAGCAGCCTTCAGACTGGGGCCAACGTCCTGACTTTC,CASSLQTGANVLTF
TRBD1,once,TRBV5-4,TRBJ2-7,TGTGCCAGCAGCTTAACCGGGACAGGGGGATACGAGCAGTACTTC,CASSLTGTGGYEQYF
TRBD2,.,TRBV27,TRBJ2-7,TGTGCCAGCAGTTTATCCGGGACTAGCGGGAGGGCCAGTGAGTACTTC,CASSLSGTSGRASEYF
TRBD2,.,TRBV7-6,TRBJ2-1,TGTGCCAGCAGCCCCGGGACTAGCGGAAGCTCCTACAATGAGCAGTTCTTC,CASSPGTSGSSYNEQFF
.,.,TRBV28,TRBJ2-7,TGTGCCAGCACCCAACAGGGCACCGCTGGGTACGAGCAGTACTTC,CASTQQGTAGYEQYF
TRBD1,.,TRBV7-9,TRBJ2-7,TGTGCCAGCAGCCCCCCAAAAGGGACAGGGCTTTACGAGCAGTACTTC,CASSPPKGTGLYEQYF
TRBD2,.,TRBV29-1,TRBJ2-5,TGCAGCGTTGTAGGCGGGAGGGCCGGGGGGGAGACCCAGTACTTC,CSVVGGRAGGETQYF
TRBD1,.,TRBV27,TRBJ2-3,TGTGCCAGCAGTTATATTACCGGGACAGGAGGGTCGGATACGCAGTATTTT,CASSYITGTGGSDTQYF
.,.,TRBV9,TRBJ2-3,TGTGCCAGCAGCGTAGCTGGCAGGGCTAGCACAGATACGCAGTATTTT,CASSVAGRASTDTQYF
.,.,TRBV5-1,TRBJ1-1,TGCGCCAGCAGCTTAGGGCCGGGGACTGAAGCTTTCTTT,CASSLGPGTEAFF
.,.,TRBV19,TRBJ2-3,TGTGCCAGTAGTATCAGGGGACCCTATACAGATACGCAGTATTTT,CASSIRGPYTDTQYF
.,.,TRBV27,TRBJ2-1,TGTGCCAGCAGTTTGGCCTTCGGGCAGTATCCCTACAATGAGCAGTTCTTC,CASSLAFGQYPYNEQFF
.,.,TRBV30,TRBJ2-2,TGTGCCTGGAGAGGTGGGACCGGGGAGCTGTTTTTT,CAWRGGTGELFF
TRBD1,.,TRBV27,TRBJ1-2,TGTGCCAGCAGTGACAGGGGCAAGGGCTATGGCTACACCTTC,CASSDRGKGYGYTF
.,once,TRBV6-5,TRBJ2-3,TGTGCCAGCAGTTACGGGGAGGGGGCAGATACGCAGTATTTT,CASSYGEGADTQYF
TRBD2,.,TRBV28,TRBJ2-5,TGTGCCAGCAGCTATGACTTGCGGGAGGGAGGAGTATACCAAGAGACCCAGTACTTC,CASSYDLREGGVYQETQYF
.,.,TRBV10-3,TRBJ1-2,TGTGCCATCAGTGAGTCGGCGACGCGCTTCACCTTC,CAISESATRFTF
.,.,TRBV28,TRBJ2-7,TGTGCCAGCAGTTCCCCCCGCAGACAAGGGCTGGCGGAGCAGTACTTC,CASSSPRRQGLAEQYF
TRBD2,.,TRBV19,TRBJ2-5,TGTGCCAGTAGTGCTCCGGGACTAGGTTGGGAGACCCAGTACTTC,CASSAPGLGWETQYF
.,.,TRBV9,TRBJ2-3,TGTGCCAGCAGCGTAGCGGGAGTAGTGACCGTCACAGATACGCAGTATTTT,CASSVAGVVTVTDTQYF
.,.,TRBV19,TRBJ2-5,TGTGCCAGTACTTCAAACGAGGCAGGGTTTTTTGCAGAAGAGACCCAGTACTTC,CASTSNEAGFFAEETQYF
.,.,TRBV9,TRBJ1-2,TGTGCCAGCAGCGCAACAGGAACCTATGGCTACACCTTC,CASSATGTYGYTF